A single sample is the source of the 24 T cell receptor beta chains below, sequenced in a study of blood T cell repertoires in COVID-19. Sequencing used immunoSEQ multiplex PCR; TCRdb keeps in-frame clones, though not all of them. In the table there are 150,000 to 200,000 clones, roughly 80% of which are singletons. The sequenced sample was peripheral blood. These receptors were collected from a man over 45 who had recovered from COVID-19.

The V and J genes are TRBV18 and TRBJ1-1; no firm D call. The CDR3 covers 14 residues. In germline, CDR1 is KGHSH, CDR2 LQKENI. The V and J ends lost 1 base and 0 bases respectively, with 6 bases between them. The CDR3 spells CASSPLQMNTEAFF. CDR3 DNA: TGTGCCAGCTCACCACTACAAATGAACACTGAAGCTTTCTTT.

This chain joins TRBV27 and TRBJ2-7; 7 nucleotides match TRBD2. This CDR3 has 15 amino acids. Germline CDR1 and CDR2: MNHEY and SMNVEV (reference sequence). Trimming cost V 2 bases and J 3 bases; bases outside gene matches: 7. The CDR3 spells CASSLDASGYYEQYF. In nucleotides, the CDR3 is TGTGCCAGCAGTTTAGATGCTAGCGGCTACTACGAGCAGTACTTC.

The count of this clone is one. The rearrangement links TRBV6-1 to TRBJ2-1, with D maybe TRBD2 (6 bases). CDR1 and CDR2 from the germline V gene are MNHNS and SASEGT. The CDR3 is 16 amino acids. V was clipped by 3 bases and J by 4 bases, with 16 bases between them. This chain's CDR3 is CASSEDLAETYNEQFF. The CDR3 nucleotides are TGTGCCAGCAGTGAGGACTTAGCGGAAACGTACAATGAGCAGTTCTTC.

In nucleotides, the CDR3 is TGTGCCAGCAGCTTAGCCCCTAGCGGGAGGGCCGTGGCCTACGAGCAGTACTTC. Translated, it gives CASSLAPSGRAVAYEQYF. J is TRBJ2-7 and V is TRBV7-8; 12 bases agree with TRBD2. With 0 bases clipped from V and 2 bases from J, the junction kept 8 bases outside the gene matches. Germline values: CDR1 SGHVS, CDR2 FQNEAQ. This CDR3 spans 18 amino acids.

The chain carries TRBV18 and TRBJ2-7; perhaps TRBD1 as D (5 bases). Trimming stripped 1 base from V and 3 bases from J, with 7 bases between. The germline V gene encodes CDR1 KGHSH and CDR2 LQKENI. There are 13 residues in the CDR3. The CDR3 sequence is CASSPRQGYEQYF. In nucleotides, the CDR3 is TGTGCCAGCTCACCACGCCAGGGCTACGAGCAGTACTTC. Filled out from reference TRBV18 and TRBJ2-7, the complete variable domain reads NAGVMQNPRHLVRRRGQEARLRCSPMKGHSHVYWYRQLPEEGLKFMVYLQKENIIDESGMPKERFSAEFPKEGPSILRIQQVVRGDSAAYFCASSPRQGYEQYFGPGTRLTVT.

The gene calls are TRBV30 and TRBJ2-5; tentatively, D is TRBD1 (6 bases). Trimming cost V 2 bases and J 4 bases, with 20 bases left between them. The CDR3 is made up of 16 amino acids. Per the germline V gene, CDR1 is GTSNPN and CDR2 is SVGIG (reference sequence). CDR3: CAWSSSFRGRAETQYF. CDR3 nucleotides: TGTGCCTGGAGTTCCTCCTTCAGGGGTCGTGCAGAGACCCAGTACTTC.

The chain couples TRBV7-8 to TRBJ1-6, with D tentatively TRBD1 (6 bases). Germline CDR1 SGHVS, CDR2 FQNEAQ. Trimming stripped 1 base from V and 7 bases from J, with 8 bases between. The CDR3 runs 14 residues. In DNA, the CDR3 is TGTGCCAGCAGCTTAGACAGGGAAAATTCACCCCTCCACTTT. Translation gives CASSLDRENSPLHF.

The chain combines TRBV4-2 with TRBJ2-5; TRBD2 matches 10 bases. The CDR3 is 16 amino acids. The trim removed 0 bases at V and 6 bases at J, leaving 7 bases unmatched. In germline, CDR1 is LGHNA, CDR2 YNFKEQ. Here the CDR3 DNA reads TGTGCCAGCAGCCAAGAGTCGGGACTAGCGATGAAGACCCAGTACTTC. This encodes CASSQESGLAMKTQYF.

The chain carries TRBV28 and TRBJ1-5, with a weak D call TRBD1 (6 bases). Germline V gene sequence: CDR1 MDHEN, CDR2 SYDVKM. Deletions cut 4 bases from V and 0 bases from J, with 7 bases between. The CDR3 is made up of 14 amino acids. Here the CDR3 DNA reads TGTGCCAGCAGTTCAGGGGATAGCAATCAGCCCCAGCATTTT. This sequence encodes CASSSGDSNQPQHF.

The chain employs TRBV19 and TRBJ2-2; the match to TRBD2 covers 11 bases. This CDR3 has 16 amino acids. The J segment lost 6 bases and the V segment lost 6 bases, leaving 9 bases of the junction unmatched. The germline V gene has CDR1 LNHDA and CDR2 SQIVND (reference sequence). The CDR3 DNA follows: TGTGCCAGTAGGTTAGCGGGAGGGCGTCTCGCCGGGGAGCTGTTTTTT. Translation: CASRLAGGRLAGELFF.

V gene TRBV2 combines with J gene TRBJ2-5; D perhaps matches TRBD1 (5 bases). The V gene lost 0 bases and the J gene lost 4 bases, with 9 bases spanning the gap. Per the germline V gene, CDR1 is SNHLY and CDR2 is FYNNEI. CDR3 length: 14 residues. The CDR3 DNA reads as TGTGCCAGCAGTGAAGCTCGACAGACAGAGACCCAGTACTTC. Protein product: CASSEARQTETQYF. The full variable domain, rest sourced from reference TRBV2 and TRBJ2-5, is EPEVTQTPSHQVTQMGQEVILRCVPISNHLYFYWYRQILGQKVEFLVSFYNNEISEKSEIFDDQFSVERPDGSNFTLKIRSTKLEDSAMYFCASSEARQTETQYFGPGTRLLVL.

J is TRBJ2-7 and V is TRBV18, with 8 bases aligning to TRBD2. The V and J ends lost 3 bases and 4 bases, in that order; junction bases with no gene match: 2. CDR3 length: 13 amino acids. Germline loops: CDR1 KGHSH, CDR2 LQKENI. The CDR3 sequence is CASSPSGIYEQYF. The CDR3 DNA reads TGTGCCAGCTCACCTAGCGGGATATACGAGCAGTACTTC. Using reference TRBV18 and TRBJ2-7 for the parts outside the CDR3, the full variable domain is NAGVMQNPRHLVRRRGQEARLRCSPMKGHSHVYWYRQLPEEGLKFMVYLQKENIIDESGMPKERFSAEFPKEGPSILRIQQVVRGDSAAYFCASSPSGIYEQYFGPGTRLTVT.

The chain has TRBV28 and TRBJ1-2; 7 bases fit TRBD1. The CDR3 loop spans 13 amino acids. The germline V gene has CDR1 MDHEN and CDR2 SYDVKM. Unmatched junction bases numbered 7, after V lost 6 bases and J lost 6 bases. The CDR3 is CASRSTGFHGYTF. CDR3 nucleotides: TGTGCCAGCAGGTCGACAGGGTTTCATGGCTACACCTTC.

This chain links TRBV7-6 with TRBJ1-2; 9 bases agree with TRBD1. V lost 5 bases, J lost 5 bases, and 6 bases stayed unmatched. The CDR3 loop spans 14 amino acids. Germline CDR1 and CDR2: SGHVS and FNYEAQ. The DNA of the CDR3 is TGTGCCAGCAGCCCGACAGGGGGAGAATATGGCTACACCTTC. It encodes CASSPTGGEYGYTF. The variable domain in full, with the rest retrieved from reference TRBV7-6 and TRBJ1-2, is GAGVSQSPRYKVTKRGQDVALRCDPISGHVSLYWYRQALGQGPEFLTYFNYEAQQDKSGLPNDRFSAERPEGSISTLTIQRTEQRDSAMYRCASSPTGGEYGYTFGSGTRLTVV.

V gene TRBV5-6 combines with J gene TRBJ2-1, with 15 bases fitting TRBD2. Germline CDR1 and CDR2: SGHDT and YYEEEE. The length of the CDR3 is 17 residues. J was trimmed by 10 bases and V by 4 bases; bases with no gene match: 12. CDR3 sequence: CASSKTGLAGGRGEQFF. Here the CDR3 DNA reads TGTGCCAGCAGCAAGACGGGACTAGCGGGAGGCCGGGGGGAGCAGTTCTTC.

V is TRBV5-1 and J is TRBJ1-2; TRBD1 aligns across 7 bases. The ends lost 4 bases at V and 6 bases at J; junction bases unmatched: 9. The germline CDR1 and CDR2 sequences are SGHRS and YFSETQ. This CDR3 contains 14 residues. The CDR3 DNA follows: TGCGCCAGCAGCGCCGGGACAGTCGAGAATGGCTACACCTTC. It specifies CASSAGTVENGYTF.

The V and J genes are TRBV2 and TRBJ2-5, with 8 bases identical to TRBD2. In germline, CDR1 is SNHLY, CDR2 FYNNEI. CDR3 length: 17 amino acids. The junction had 15 bases not matched to a gene; V was cut back by 6 bases and J by 3 bases. The CDR3 sequence is CASSDSKAGEVEETQYF. The CDR3 coding sequence is TGTGCCAGCAGCGATTCAAAAGCGGGAGAGGTAGAAGAGACCCAGTACTTC.

V usage is TRBV18 and J usage is TRBJ2-5; 10 bases are a match to TRBD2. The CDR3 runs 16 residues. Germline V CDR1 and CDR2: KGHSH, LQKENI. With 4 bases clipped from V and 0 bases from J, the junction kept 5 bases outside the gene matches. CDR3 DNA sequence: TGTGCCAGCTCACTGTTTAGCGGGAGGAACCAAGAGACCCAGTACTTC. Translated: CASSLFSGRNQETQYF.

This clone was seen repeatedly, ten times or more. The rearrangement uses TRBV9 and TRBJ2-5; TRBD2 agrees at 8 bases. With 0 bases clipped from V and 5 bases from J, the junction kept 6 bases outside the gene matches. Germline assignment: CDR1 SGDLS and CDR2 YYNGEE. This CDR3 is built from 15 residues. The CDR3 DNA reads as TGTGCCAGCAGCGTAGATGCGGGAGGACGGGAGACCCAGTACTTC. It specifies CASSVDAGGRETQYF.

The chain couples TRBV5-6 to TRBJ1-4; D gene uncertain. CDR1 and CDR2 from the germline V gene are SGHDT and YYEEEE. Between the trimmed V and J ends, which lost 3 bases and 4 bases, there was a span of 10 bases. CDR3 length: 14 residues. This chain's CDR3 is CASSSGLHNEKLFF. In DNA, the CDR3 is TGTGCCAGCAGCTCAGGACTGCATAATGAAAAACTGTTTTTT.

This chain connects TRBV5-1 to TRBJ2-7, with a weak D call TRBD1 (6 bases). CDR1 SGHRS and CDR2 YFSETQ come from the germline V gene. This CDR3 is 16 amino acids long. Trimming took off 0 bases at V and 0 bases at J, with 13 bases between the two ends. As DNA, the CDR3 is TGCGCCAGCAGCTTGGCCTCTGGGACACCCTCCTACGAGCAGTACTTC. It specifies CASSLASGTPSYEQYF.

The V and J genes are TRBV2 and TRBJ1-6; D is perhaps TRBD1 (6 bases). Trimming cost V 5 bases and J 7 bases, with 9 bases left between them. The CDR3 consists of 13 residues. Germline V lookup: CDR1 SNHLY, CDR2 FYNNEI. The CDR3 sequence: CASSSTGNSPLHF. DNA of the CDR3: TGTGCCAGCAGTTCAACAGGGAATTCACCCCTCCACTTT.

This sequence joins TRBV3-1 (or the pseudogene TRBV3-2) and TRBJ2-7, with 11 positions matching TRBD2. Trimming cost V 7 bases and J 6 bases; bases outside gene matches: 5. The germline V gene encodes CDR1 LGHDT and CDR2 YNNKEL (reference sequence). The length of the CDR3 is 13 residues. Here the CDR3 reads CASNLAGGSEQYF. The CDR3 DNA sequence: TGTGCCAGCAACCTAGCGGGAGGTAGCGAGCAGTACTTC.

This chain connects TRBV4-1 to TRBJ2-1, with 13 bases that match TRBD2. Per the germline V gene, CDR1 is MGHRA and CDR2 is YSYEKL. J was trimmed by 0 bases and V by 2 bases; bases with no gene match: 4. This CDR3 region has 18 residues. The CDR3 nucleotides read TGCGCCAGCAGCCAACGGACTAGCGGGAGTCGCTCCTACAATGAGCAGTTCTTC. This encodes CASSQRTSGSRSYNEQFF.